This T cell receptor delta chain stems from a study of γδ T cells in repeated Plasmodium falciparum infection. Study overall: Age- and gender-matched Australian children served as comparison for malaria-exposed Malian children. Sampling occurred at baseline, pre-infection for selected infections, and 21 days post-infection.

The germline V gene has CDR1 TSWWSYY and CDR2 QGS. The CDR3 length is 18 residues. TCRdb re-called clones from the multiplex PCR reads using CATT. The sample has some 100,000 delta-chain clones, more than 1.4% seen once. Vgamma9/Vdelta2+ and Vdelta2-negative gammadelta T cells were flow-sorted from PBMC for bulk sequencing. This clone was observed a few times. Given a far larger clone just one base away, this is likely a sequencing read error. Within the sample, other DNA sequences also encode this same CDR3. V gene TRDV1 combines with J gene TRDJ1; 7 bases match TRDD3. The sequencing input was gamma-delta T cells from blood. The source of this sequence is a pool of human donors (malaria-infected and uninfected, not separated). The CDR3 region is CALGEEPTVGEYTDKLIF. In DNA, the CDR3 is TGTGCCCTTGGGGAAGAACCAACGGTGGGGGAGTACACCGATAAACTCATCTTT.